These 18 T cell receptor beta chains were sequenced from one sample in a study of graft-versus-host responses after intestinal transplantation. Only in-frame clones appear in the TCRdb table, and some are missing; sequencing was by immunoSEQ multiplex PCR. The sample contains 20,000 to 25,000 clones, roughly 95% of which appear only once. The specimen was PBMCs, collected 156 days after intestinal transplant. The receptors shown here come from a human patient who received an intestinal transplant, so some T cells may come from the graft donor.

DNA for the CDR3: TGTGCCAGCAGCTTAGGAAGGGGGCCGGGTGGCTACACCTTC. Translated: CASSLGRGPGGYTF. This rearrangement joins TRBV11-2 to TRBJ1-2; 7 positions match TRBD1. The CDR3 is 14 amino acids. Trimming removed 1 base from V and 7 bases from J; junction bases left unmatched: 6. In germline, CDR1 is SGHAT, CDR2 FQNNGV.

The gene calls are TRBV5-1 and TRBJ2-7; D unresolved. V was pared by 0 bases and J by 3 bases, with 10 bases between. Germline CDR1 and CDR2: SGHRS and YFSETQ. CDR3 length equals 14 residues. CDR3 in amino acids: CASSLADWYYEQYF. Written as DNA, the CDR3 is TGCGCCAGCAGCTTGGCAGACTGGTACTACGAGCAGTACTTC.

The gene calls are TRBV7-8 and TRBJ1-2; 8 bases are a match to TRBD1. In germline, CDR1 is SGHVS, CDR2 FQNEAQ. The CDR3 covers 15 residues. The trim removed 1 base at V and 4 bases at J, leaving 5 bases unmatched. The CDR3 region has the DNA TGTGCCAGCAGCTTAGAGGCAGGGGGCGGCTATGGCTACACCTTC. Its translation: CASSLEAGGGYGYTF.

The rearrangement uses TRBV27 and TRBJ1-5; the D is unclear. Germline CDR1 reads MNHEY; CDR2 reads SMNVEV (reference sequence). V lost 6 bases, J lost 4 bases, and 10 bases lay in between. This CDR3 is 13 amino acids long. CDR3 sequence: CASSSALNQPQHF. As DNA, the CDR3 is TGTGCCAGCAGCTCGGCGCTTAATCAGCCCCAGCATTTT.

The J gene is TRBJ2-1, the V gene TRBV30; 7 bases are shared with TRBD2. CDR1 GTSNPN and CDR2 SVGIG come from the germline V gene (reference sequence). This CDR3 is 12 amino acids long. V dropped 5 bases and J dropped 8; count of bases not matched to a gene: 6. In DNA form, the CDR3 reads TGTGCCTGGGGGGGAGGGAGAGATGAGCAGTTCTTC. It yields the protein CAWGGGRDEQFF.

In this sample, this clone turned up once. The J gene is TRBJ1-2, the V gene TRBV29-1; TRBD1 might be the D (5 bases). Germline V gene data show CDR1 as SQVTM and CDR2 as ANQGSEA. Trimming shortened V by 3 bases and J by 5 bases, and 10 bases separated the two germline ends. The CDR3 contains 12 residues. The CDR3 protein is CSVDREGYGYTF. The CDR3 DNA reads as TGCAGCGTTGACAGGGAGGGGTATGGCTACACCTTC.

The chain combines TRBV27 with TRBJ2-2, with D hard to call. Germline-derived CDR1 and CDR2 are MNHEY and SMNVEV (reference sequence). Trimming removed 5 bases from V and 1 base from J, with 11 bases in between. This CDR3 has 15 residues. CDR3 sequence reads: CASSGSFENTGELFF. The CDR3 nucleotides read TGTGCCAGCAGTGGGTCTTTTGAGAACACCGGGGAGCTGTTTTTT.

This chain uses TRBV4-3 with TRBJ2-3; D may be TRBD2 (6 bases). Trimming left V 0 bases short and J 1 base short, with 11 bases between. This CDR3 has 16 amino acids. Germline loops: CDR1 LGHNA, CDR2 YSLEER. CDR3 loop: CASSQDSLAGTDTQYF. In nucleotides, the CDR3 is TGCGCCAGCAGCCAAGATTCACTAGCCGGCACAGATACGCAGTATTTT.

The V and J genes are TRBV6-7 and TRBJ2-3, with 8 bases that match TRBD2. TRBV6-7 is an ORF, with its function uncertain. CDR3 size: 18 residues. Trimming took 8 bases from V and 7 from J; bases not matched to a gene: 23. Written as DNA, the CDR3 is TGTGCCAGCGCTCGACTACACGTGGCGGCCCTAGCGGGTAATACGCAGTATTTT. This sequence encodes CASARLHVAALAGNTQYF.

As regards this clone: At one of its ends the junction is not consistent with the germline gene, which may arise from a read error. This rearrangement joins TRBV19 to TRBJ1-1; D remains ambiguous. The germline V gene encodes CDR1 LNHDA and CDR2 SQIVND (reference sequence). The CDR3 totals 15 residues. The CDR3 is CASSVQPLGYTEAFF. The CDR3 DNA sequence: TGTGCGAGTAGTGTCCAACCTTTGGGTTACACTGAAGCTTTCTTT.

V usage is TRBV9 and J usage is TRBJ2-3; the D is unclear. Deletions cut 3 bases from V and 2 bases from J, with 4 bases between. CDR3 length equals 12 residues. The V gene's germline CDR1 is SGDLS and CDR2 YYNGEE. CDR3 amino acids: CASSDNTDTQYF. CDR3 bases: TGTGCCAGCAGCGACAACACAGATACGCAGTATTTT. The full variable domain, completed using reference TRBV9 and TRBJ2-3, is DSGVTQTPKHLITATGQRVTLRCSPRSGDLSVYWYQQSLDQGLQFLIQYYNGEERAKGNILERFSAQQFPDLHSELNLSSLELGDSALYFCASSDNTDTQYFGPGTRLTVL.

The V gene is TRBV6-6, the J gene TRBJ1-3, with no clear D. Germline lookup yields CDR1 MNHNY and CDR2 SVGAGI (reference sequence). With 11 bases removed from V and 4 bases from J, the gap between germline ends came to 15 bases. The CDR3 spans 13 residues. CDR3: CAGTFSPGNTIYF. Written as DNA, the CDR3 is TGTGCCGGCACCTTCTCACCGGGAAACACCATATATTTT.

The J gene is TRBJ1-2, the V gene TRBV30; D is perhaps TRBD1 (6 bases). The V end lost 1 base, the J end lost 5 bases, and 26 bases lay between the germline ends. The CDR3 spans 18 residues. The germline gives CDR1 GTSNPN, CDR2 SVGIG (reference sequence). DNA of the CDR3: TGTGCCTGGAGTGCACTTGAAGTGGGATCTGGGGGCAGATATGGCTACACCTTC. Translated: CAWSALEVGSGGRYGYTF.

The chain carries TRBV2 and TRBJ2-1; 11 bases fit TRBD2. CDR3 length equals 15 residues. The germline gives CDR1 SNHLY, CDR2 FYNNEI. V was clipped by 5 bases and J by 9 bases; unmatched bases: 9. The CDR3 loop is CASSLSGGATSEQFF. The CDR3 nucleotides are TGTGCCAGCAGTCTTAGCGGGGGGGCAACCAGTGAGCAGTTCTTC.

The genes are TRBV5-1 and TRBJ2-5; 10 positions agree with TRBD1. The CDR3 sequence is 15 residues long. Per germline, CDR1 SGHRS and CDR2 YFSETQ. V was pared by 2 bases and J by 3 bases, with 4 bases of the junction left unmatched. The CDR3 is CASSFAGTGEETQYF. DNA of the CDR3: TGCGCCAGCAGCTTCGCCGGGACAGGGGAAGAGACCCAGTACTTC.

The chain employs TRBV4-1 and TRBJ2-6; 7 nucleotides align to TRBD2. The V and J ends lost 2 bases and 0 bases, in that order; junction bases with no gene match: 10. Germline assignment: CDR1 MGHRA and CDR2 YSYEKL. The CDR3 length is 19 residues. CDR3 DNA sequence: TGCGCCAGCAGCCAATTACCGGGACTATTCGTCTCTGGGGCCAACGTCCTGACTTTC. Translating it yields CASSQLPGLFVSGANVLTF.

The chain combines TRBV9 with TRBJ1-2; D call uncertain. This CDR3 has 17 amino acids. Germline V gene data show CDR1 as SGDLS and CDR2 as YYNGEE. V was shortened by 3 bases and J by 6 bases, with 24 bases between the two germline ends. Written as DNA, the CDR3 is TGTGCCAGCAGCGCCCCCCGGTCAGTCCCTACTTCGGATGGCTACACCTTC. Translated: CASSAPRSVPTSDGYTF.

This CDR3 is CASSLYGGTEAFF. CDR3 bases: TGTGCCAGCAGCTTATATGGGGGGACTGAAGCTTTCTTT. The rearrangement joins TRBV7-8 to TRBJ1-1, with D possibly TRBD1 on 5 matching bases. This CDR3 spans 13 amino acids. CDR1 SGHVS and CDR2 FQNEAQ come from the germline V gene. The V gene lost 2 bases and the J gene lost 5 bases, with 9 bases spanning the gap.